One sample yielded the 19 T cell receptor beta chains listed below, sequenced in a study of blood T cell repertoires in COVID-19. Sequenced by immunoSEQ multiplex PCR; TCRdb stores in-frame clones only, minus some. The data hold roughly 80,000 clones, with approximately 80% observed a single time. Sequencing was performed on peripheral blood. These receptors came from a woman aged 55-70 years with acute or convalescent COVID-19.

The chain has TRBV24-1 and TRBJ2-3; D is possibly TRBD1 (5 bases). Per the germline V gene, CDR1 is KGHDR and CDR2 is SFDVKD. This CDR3 comprises 15 residues. V dropped 0 bases and J dropped 2 bases, with 8 bases sitting between them. The CDR3 nucleotides are TGTGCCACCAGTGATTTGGAAGGGGACACAGATACGCAGTATTTT. Its protein product is CATSDLEGDTDTQYF.

This clone has only a few counts. This CDR3 reads CASSIGQALYGYTF. The CDR3 DNA reads TGTGCCAGTAGTATAGGGCAGGCGCTATATGGCTACACCTTC. The chain couples TRBV19 to TRBJ1-2; D is uncertain. This CDR3 contains 14 residues. V was trimmed by 1 base and J by 5 bases, leaving 11 bases between them. Germline V CDR1 and CDR2: LNHDA, SQIVND (reference sequence). The full variable domain, rest sourced from reference TRBV19 and TRBJ1-2, is DGGITQSPKYLFRKEGQNVTLSCEQNLNHDAMYWYRQDPGQGLRLIYYSQIVNDFQKGDIAEGYSVSREKKESFPLTVTSAQKNPTAFYLCASSIGQALYGYTFGSGTRLTVV.

CDR3 DNA sequence: TGTGCCAGCAGTGCCGATGGGGGACTTATGAACACTGAAGCTTTCTTT. It encodes CASSADGGLMNTEAFF. The chain employs TRBV2 and TRBJ1-1, with D perhaps TRBD1 (5 bases). The CDR3 sequence is 16 residues long. Trimming removed 4 bases at V and 0 bases at J, with 15 bases between. The V gene's germline CDR1 is SNHLY and CDR2 FYNNEI.

V usage is TRBV12-5 and J usage is TRBJ2-7; 12 bases map to TRBD1. The V gene end was trimmed by 0 bases and the J gene end by 6 bases; junction bases not matched to a gene: 6. Germline V gene lookup returns CDR1 LGHNT and CDR2 FRNRAP. This CDR3 comprises 16 residues. For the CDR3, the DNA is TGTGCTAGTGGTTTGGTAAACCCGGGACAGGGGGCCGAGCAGTACTTC. As protein: CASGLVNPGQGAEQYF.

The table lists this clone with a count of one. The J gene is TRBJ2-2, the V gene TRBV5-1; 9 nucleotides align to TRBD1. Trimming removed 5 bases from V and 2 bases from J; junction bases left unmatched: 7. This CDR3 contains 16 residues. Germline CDR1 is SGHRS and CDR2 is YFSETQ. The CDR3 loop reads CASRAGTGSNTGELFF. The CDR3 coding sequence is TGCGCCAGCAGGGCCGGGACAGGGTCAAACACCGGGGAGCTGTTTTTT. Full variable domain (rest looked up from reference TRBV5-1 and TRBJ2-2): KAGVTQTPRYLIKTRGQQVTLSCSPISGHRSVSWYQQTPGQGLQFLFEYFSETQRNKGNFPGRFSGRQFSNSRSEMNVSTLELGDSALYLCASRAGTGSNTGELFFGEGSRLTVL.

This chain joins TRBV5-1 and TRBJ2-2; 9 bases are a match to TRBD1. The J segment lost 5 bases and the V segment lost 6 bases, leaving 17 bases of the junction unmatched. The CDR3 totals 18 residues. Germline-derived CDR1 and CDR2 are SGHRS and YFSETQ. The CDR3 nucleotides are TGCGCCAGCACGTCCAGATTTACCGGGACAGGGTATACCGGGGAGCTGTTTTTT. This translates into CASTSRFTGTGYTGELFF.

V is TRBV4-1 and J is TRBJ1-1, with 7 nucleotides matching TRBD1. Germline CDR1 MGHRA, CDR2 YSYEKL. Trimming removed 3 bases from V and 0 bases from J; junction bases left unmatched: 10. CDR3 size: 17 residues. The CDR3 bases are TGCGCCAGCAGCCAGAGGGGTACAGGGGAAATGAACACTGAAGCTTTCTTT. Encoded protein: CASSQRGTGEMNTEAFF.

The chain combines TRBV2 with TRBJ1-3; no reliable D call. CDR1 and CDR2 (germline): SNHLY, FYNNEI. The CDR3 sequence is 17 residues long. V lost 0 bases and J lost 0, with 12 bases in between. CDR3 residues: CASSEAGRPFSGNTIYF. The CDR3 DNA follows: TGTGCCAGCAGTGAAGCGGGGAGGCCCTTCTCTGGAAACACCATATATTTT.

The chain is built from TRBV21-1 and TRBJ1-1; the table calls TRBD1, which could not be checked here. TRBV21-1 is termed a pseudogene. The CDR3 is 14 amino acids. The chain's CDR3 is CASIDRLSPFEAFF. CDR3 DNA sequence: TGTGCCAGCATTGACAGGCTTTCCCCCTTTGAAGCTTTCTTT.

J is TRBJ1-3 and V is TRBV2, with 9 bases fitting TRBD1. Germline V gives CDR1 SNHLY, CDR2 FYNNEI. J gave up 4 bases and V 6 bases, and 7 bases lay outside the gene matches. CDR3 length: 15 amino acids. The CDR3 DNA reads TGTGCCAGCAGACCGGGACAGGGATTAGGAAACACCATATATTTT. It is translated as CASRPGQGLGNTIYF.

This clone showed up just a few times. This chain links TRBV6-5 with TRBJ2-7, with D unclear. Germline V lookup: CDR1 MNHEY, CDR2 SVGAGI. The CDR3 totals 12 residues. The V and J ends lost 6 bases and 4 bases respectively, with 10 bases between them. The CDR3 region has the DNA TGTGCCAGCAGGTCCAGGCGTTACGAGCAGTACGTC. This gives the protein CASRSRRYEQYV.

CDR3 residues: CSASNRGGYTF. In nucleotides, the CDR3 is TGCAGTGCTAGCAACAGGGGGGGCTACACCTTC. The chain uses TRBV20-1 and TRBJ1-2; 8 nucleotides line up with TRBD1. The germline V gene has CDR1 DFQATT and CDR2 SNEGSKA (reference sequence). The CDR3 is 11 residues long. Trimming cost V 3 bases and J 8 bases; bases outside gene matches: 2.

The V call is TRBV18, the J call TRBJ1-1; D may be TRBD1 (5 bases). V shed 3 bases and J shed 6 bases, with 17 bases lying between them. Germline CDR1 KGHSH, CDR2 LQKENI. This CDR3 comprises 15 residues. The CDR3 region is CASSPTTGQTSEAFF. The CDR3 DNA reads as TGTGCCAGCTCACCGACGACCGGACAAACTTCTGAAGCTTTCTTT. The entire variable domain, with the rest obtained from reference TRBV18 and TRBJ1-1, is as follows: NAGVMQNPRHLVRRRGQEARLRCSPMKGHSHVYWYRQLPEEGLKFMVYLQKENIIDESGMPKERFSAEFPKEGPSILRIQQVVRGDSAAYFCASSPTTGQTSEAFFGQGTRLTVV.

This clone occurred once. The chain has TRBV9 and TRBJ2-1; TRBD1 matches at 10 bases. The CDR3 extends over 14 amino acids. Germline V gene sequence: CDR1 SGDLS, CDR2 YYNGEE. Trimming cost V 4 bases and J 6 bases; bases outside gene matches: 4. In DNA, the CDR3 is TGTGCCAGCAGCTTCGGGACAGGGGCCAATGAGCAGTTCTTC. It yields the protein CASSFGTGANEQFF. The whole variable domain, filled in from reference TRBV9 and TRBJ2-1, reads DSGVTQTPKHLITATGQRVTLRCSPRSGDLSVYWYQQSLDQGLQFLIQYYNGEERAKGNILERFSAQQFPDLHSELNLSSLELGDSALYFCASSFGTGANEQFFGPGTRLTVL.

This clone is labeled medium-sized. The junction does not match germline at one end; this may be a read error. The rearrangement uses TRBV3-1 (or the pseudogene TRBV3-2) and TRBJ1-2; D possibly corresponds to TRBD1 (6 bases). The CDR3 extends over 14 amino acids. Germline CDR1 and CDR2: LGHDT and YNNKEL (reference sequence). The CDR3 reads CASSLLLFRGTRLF. The CDR3 DNA reads as TGTGCCAGCAGCCTCCTGTTGTTTCGTGGGACACGGTTATTC.

The chain uses TRBV25-1 and TRBJ1-1, with 7 bases matching TRBD1. CDR1 and CDR2 from the germline V gene are MGHDK and SYGVNS. This CDR3 region has 15 residues. V shed 6 bases, J shed 1 base, and the junction held 8 bases outside the gene matches. The DNA for the CDR3 is TGTGCCAGCAGCCCTTCTACAGGGGCGAACACTGAAGCTTTCTTT. Translation: CASSPSTGANTEAFF.

This chain links TRBV18 with TRBJ2-2; D gene uncertain. The CDR3 loop spans 13 amino acids. Germline V CDR1 and CDR2: KGHSH, LQKENI. The germline V and J ends were trimmed by 5 bases and 7 bases, with 11 bases remaining between them. The CDR3 protein is CASSELYGGELFF. For the CDR3, the DNA is TGTGCCAGCTCAGAGTTGTACGGCGGGGAGCTGTTTTTT.

This chain uses TRBV2 with TRBJ2-2, with a possible D match to TRBD1 (6 bases). V lost 3 bases and J 2 bases, leaving 13 bases between the germline ends. The germline V gene encodes CDR1 SNHLY and CDR2 FYNNEI. CDR3 size: 16 residues. This CDR3 reads CASSEGTPENTGELFF. The CDR3 nucleotides read TGTGCCAGCAGTGAGGGGACACCCGAAAACACCGGGGAGCTGTTTTTT.

V usage is TRBV6-1 and J usage is TRBJ1-3; D uncertain. CDR1 is MNHNS and CDR2 is SASEGT in the germline V gene. This CDR3 is 16 amino acids long. The ends were cut back, 2 bases at V and 1 base at J, with 12 bases in the middle. The CDR3 sequence is CASSEFPGGSGNTIYF. CDR3 in DNA: TGTGCCAGCAGTGAATTCCCGGGAGGGTCTGGAAACACCATATATTTT.